The clone carrying this T cell receptor beta chain was seen a single time. This record belongs to a study of T cell changes during pregnancy in multiple sclerosis. The protocol was immunoSEQ multiplex PCR, while the TCRdb copy is restricted to in-frame clones and leaves out a portion. This table holds 40,000 or so clones, roughly nine tenths found once. This TCR was sampled from a female donor with multiple sclerosis, enrolled in a pregnancy study. Sequenced material: CD8+ T cells from peripheral blood mononuclear cells, taken in the first trimester of pregnancy.

The CDR3 loop is CASKGTGVDQYF. CDR3 nucleotides: TGTGCCAGCAAAGGGACAGGGGTGGACCAGTACTTC. The chain links TRBV6-5 to TRBJ2-5; 10 nucleotides match TRBD1. V shed 7 bases and J 10 bases; nucleotides not matched to a gene: 6. The CDR3 is 12 amino acids. Germline-derived CDR1 and CDR2 are MNHEY and SVGAGI.